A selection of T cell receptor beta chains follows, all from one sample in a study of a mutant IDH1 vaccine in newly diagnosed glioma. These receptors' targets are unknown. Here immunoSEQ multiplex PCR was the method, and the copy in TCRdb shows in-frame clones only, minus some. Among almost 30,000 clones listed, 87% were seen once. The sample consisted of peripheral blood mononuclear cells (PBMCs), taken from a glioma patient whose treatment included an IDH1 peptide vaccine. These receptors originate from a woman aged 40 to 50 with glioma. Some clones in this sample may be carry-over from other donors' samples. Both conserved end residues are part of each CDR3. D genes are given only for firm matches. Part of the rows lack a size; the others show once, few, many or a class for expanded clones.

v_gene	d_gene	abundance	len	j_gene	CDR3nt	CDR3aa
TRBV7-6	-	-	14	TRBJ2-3	TGTGCCAGCAGCTTAGAGTCAGGGCAAGATACGCAGTATTTT	CASSLESGQDTQYF
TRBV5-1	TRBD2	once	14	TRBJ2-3	TGCGCCAGCAGCCAGACTAGCGGGGCGGATACGCAGTATTTT	CASSQTSGADTQYF
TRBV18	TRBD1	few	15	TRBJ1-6	TGTGCCAGCTCACGGGTGGACAGGGATAATTCACCCCTCCACTTT	CASSRVDRDNSPLHF
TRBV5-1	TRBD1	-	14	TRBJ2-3	TGCGCCAGCTGTTGGGACAGGACCACAGATACGCAGTATTTT	CASCWDRTTDTQYF
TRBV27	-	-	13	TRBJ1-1	TGTGCCAGCTCCCCTGGGGGAAACACTGAAGCTTTCTTT	CASSPGGNTEAFF
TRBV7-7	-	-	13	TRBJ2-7	TGTGCTAGCAGCTTGGGGGTTGGAGCCGAGCAGTACTTC	CASSLGVGAEQYF
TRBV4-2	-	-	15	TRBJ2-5	TGTGCCAGCAGCCAAGGGGGTACCACCGGCGAGACCCAGTACTTC	CASSQGGTTGETQYF
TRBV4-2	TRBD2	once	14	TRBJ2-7	TGTGCCAGCAGCCGAGGGACTAGCGGGAGCGAGCAGTACTTC	CASSRGTSGSEQYF
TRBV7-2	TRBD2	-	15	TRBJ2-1	TGTGCCAGCAGCTTCTCTAGCGGGAAGTTGAATGAGCAGTTCTTC	CASSFSSGKLNEQFF
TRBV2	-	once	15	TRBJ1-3	TGTGCCAGCAGTGAAGGCCGGGGGGCTGGAGACACCATATATTTT	CASSEGRGAGDTIYF
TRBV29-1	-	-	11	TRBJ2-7	TGCAGCGTTACACGGGGCTACGAGCAGTACTTC	CSVTRGYEQYF
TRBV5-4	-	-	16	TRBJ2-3	TGTGCCAGCAGCTCAAGACAAGGTACTAGCACAGATACGCAGTATTTT	CASSSRQGTSTDTQYF
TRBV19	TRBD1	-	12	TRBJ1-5	TGTGCCAGCGACAGGGAGTATCAGCCCCAGCATTTT	CASDREYQPQHF
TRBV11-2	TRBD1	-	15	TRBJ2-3	TGTGCCAGCAGCGCAGCGACAGGGGGCATAGATACGCAGTATTTT	CASSAATGGIDTQYF
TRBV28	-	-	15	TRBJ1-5	TGTGCCAGCAGCGAAGATACCAACAGGATCGTAGCCCAGCATTTT	CASSEDTNRIVAQHF
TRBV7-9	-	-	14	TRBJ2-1	TGTGCCAGCAGCTTAGAGGGACCGTACGATGAGCAGTTCTTC	CASSLEGPYDEQFF
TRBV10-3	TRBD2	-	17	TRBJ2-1	TGTGCCATCAGTGATTCTTCGGCGGGAGGGCATTACAATGAGCAGTTCTTC	CAISDSSAGGHYNEQFF
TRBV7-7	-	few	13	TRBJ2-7	TGTGCTAGCAGCTTGTCCCAATGGGGGGAGCAGTACTTC	CASSLSQWGEQYF